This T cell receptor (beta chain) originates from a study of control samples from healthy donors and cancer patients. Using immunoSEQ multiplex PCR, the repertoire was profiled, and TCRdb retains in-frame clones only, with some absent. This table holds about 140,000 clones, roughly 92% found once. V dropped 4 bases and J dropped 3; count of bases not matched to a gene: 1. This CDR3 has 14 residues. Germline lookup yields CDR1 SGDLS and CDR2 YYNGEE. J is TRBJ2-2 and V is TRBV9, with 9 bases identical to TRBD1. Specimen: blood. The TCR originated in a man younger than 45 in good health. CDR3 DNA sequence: TGTGCCAGCAGCCGGACAGGGGACACCGGGGAGCTGTTTTTT. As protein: CASSRTGDTGELFF. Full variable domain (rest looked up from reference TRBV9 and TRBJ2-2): DSGVTQTPKHLITATGQRVTLRCSPRSGDLSVYWYQQSLDQGLQFLIQYYNGEERAKGNILERFSAQQFPDLHSELNLSSLELGDSALYFCASSRTGDTGELFFGEGSRLTVL.